The 2 T cell receptor beta chains in this list originate from one sample, sequenced in a study of blood T cell repertoires in COVID-19. Assay: immunoSEQ multiplex PCR; the TCRdb copy retains only in-frame clones and omits some. The sample shows about 280,000 clones, around 85% of them seen only once. Sample: peripheral blood. The receptor source for this set is a woman aged 25 to 39 who had recovered from COVID-19.

This CDR3 is CASSSDSYNTGELFF. For the CDR3, the DNA is TGTGCCAGCAGCTCGGACAGCTATAACACCGGGGAGCTGTTTTTT. The chain carries TRBV5-4 and TRBJ2-2; D is perhaps TRBD1 (6 bases). The ends were cut back, 3 bases at V and 2 bases at J, with 11 bases in the middle. This CDR3 comprises 15 residues. CDR1 and CDR2 from the germline V gene are SGHNT and YYREEE (reference sequence).

The rearrangement links TRBV4-1 to TRBJ1-2; a possible D gene is TRBD1 (6 bases). This CDR3 region has 13 residues. V was shortened by 1 base and J by 7 bases, with 10 bases between the two germline ends. The germline V gene encodes CDR1 MGHRA and CDR2 YSYEKL. CDR3: CASSQVGGAGYTF. The CDR3 nucleotides are TGCGCCAGCAGCCAAGTGGGGGGGGCTGGCTACACCTTC.